Listed below are T cell receptor beta chains from one sample, sequenced in a study of CD8 T cells in Susac syndrome. TCRdb reprocessed the immunoSEQ multiplex PCR reads via MiXCR and lists one record per CDR3 protein. The table records about 180,000 distinct CDR3 sequences, approximately 94% of them present only once. The source material was CD4+ T cells from PBMCs. The receptors here all came from a human donor with multiple sclerosis. CDR3s leave out the opening cysteine and the closing phenylalanine or tryptophan.

V	J	CDR3
TRBV29-1	TRBJ2-5	SGRVSETQY
TRBV18	TRBJ1-1	ASSRLDLSNTEAF
TRBV28	TRBJ2-3	ASSLSGTEDTQY
TRBV20-1	TRBJ1-5	SARGPLRHQPQH
TRBV25-1	TRBJ2-7	ASTVTGEGQY
TRBV12-3/TRBV12-4	TRBJ2-6	ATKSMPAGSGANVLT
TRBV5-1	TRBJ2-3	ASSLTSGDDTQY
TRBV7-8	TRBJ2-7	ASSLVASLPYEQY
TRBV19	TRBJ2-2	ASTLGHLNTGELF
TRBV25-1	TRBJ2-3	ASSDPSSDTQY
TRBV3-1	TRBJ1-1	ASSLGTLNTEAF
TRBV29-1	TRBJ1-1	SVVGDSSPSRTEAF
TRBV3-1	TRBJ1-6	ASTRSNRVAGGSSYNSPLH
TRBV12-3/TRBV12-4	TRBJ1-5	ASSRHRINQPQH
TRBV10-3	TRBJ2-5	AISEKLPEQETQY
TRBV11-1	TRBJ2-4	ASSFDSGGKGLPLRNIQY
TRBV3-1	TRBJ1-1	ASSIAGSEAF
TRBV29-1	TRBJ1-5	SVEQTGGTQH
TRBV9	TRBJ2-3	ASSVEGQGSTDTQY
TRBV30	TRBJ1-2	AGRRGRRLRYT
TRBV30	TRBJ1-2	AWSVLALYGYT
TRBV29-1	TRBJ2-7	SIRQGAYEQY
TRBV20-1	TRBJ2-3	SASRGGTDTQY
TRBV20-1	TRBJ1-5	SAREGQVGQPQH
TRBV12-3/TRBV12-4	TRBJ1-1	ASSSRTDNTEAF
TRBV20-1	TRBJ2-3	SASPVGGDTQY